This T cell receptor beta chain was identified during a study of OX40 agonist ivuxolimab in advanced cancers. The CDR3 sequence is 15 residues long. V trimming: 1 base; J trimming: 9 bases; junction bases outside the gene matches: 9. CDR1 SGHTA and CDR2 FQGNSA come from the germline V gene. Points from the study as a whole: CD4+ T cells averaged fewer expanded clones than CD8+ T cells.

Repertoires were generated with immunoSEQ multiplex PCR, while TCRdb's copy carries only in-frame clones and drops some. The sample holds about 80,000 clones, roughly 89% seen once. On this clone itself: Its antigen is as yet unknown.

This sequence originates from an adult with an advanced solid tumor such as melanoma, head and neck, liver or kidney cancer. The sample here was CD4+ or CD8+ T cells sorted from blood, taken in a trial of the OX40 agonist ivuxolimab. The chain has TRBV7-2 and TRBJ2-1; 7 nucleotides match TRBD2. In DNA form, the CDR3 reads TGTGCCAGCAGCTTAGTTGGCGGGAGAGTAGGTGAGCAGTTCTTC. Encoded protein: CASSLVGGRVGEQFF.